The 28 T cell receptor beta chains presented below share a single source sample, sequenced in a study of T cells after yellow fever vaccination. One entry per CDR3 protein results from TCRdb running MiXCR on the 5' RACE reads. This sample has about 360,000 distinct CDR3 sequences, with about 6.2% found just once. The sample consisted of PBMCs, taken 5 days after the yellow fever booster vaccination. The receptors stem from a young man who received the YFV17D yellow fever vaccine.

This clonotype was observed at least ten times. The CDR3 nucleotides are TGTGCCAGCCGCGGGGGTCCCTACTATGGCTACACCTTC. Its translation is CASRGGPYYGYTF. The chain is built from TRBV6-1 and TRBJ1-2; D perhaps matches TRBD1 (5 bases). The CDR3 spans 13 residues. The germline CDR1 and CDR2 sequences are MNHNS and SASEGT. The ends were cut back, 8 bases at V and 3 bases at J, with 13 bases in the middle.

This clonotype has ten or more counts. V gene TRBV5-1 combines with J gene TRBJ2-7; possibly TRBD1 for D (6 bases). Germline V gene sequence: CDR1 SGHRS, CDR2 YFSETQ. The CDR3 runs 15 residues. The V and J ends lost 0 bases and 2 bases respectively, with 12 bases between them. The CDR3 DNA is TGCGCCAGCAGCTTGGATCAGGGGCAAACCTACGAGCAGTACTTC. This gives the protein CASSLDQGQTYEQYF.

The chain carries TRBV20-1 and TRBJ1-6; tentatively, D is TRBD1 (6 bases). The CDR3 is made up of 16 amino acids. V gave up 3 bases and J gave up 7 bases, with 19 bases separating them. Germline CDR1 reads DFQATT; CDR2 reads SNEGSKA (reference sequence). CDR3 nucleotides: TGCAGTGCTAGGGGAGAGCAGGGGCGTATGAATTCACCCCTCCACTTT. This translates into CSARGEQGRMNSPLHF.

This clonotype has ten or more counts. This chain joins TRBV20-1 and TRBJ2-2, with 10 bases matching TRBD2. Trimming at V came to 2 bases and at J to 1 base, leaving 1 base not matched to a gene. The CDR3 spans 15 residues. From germline, CDR1 is DFQATT and CDR2 SNEGSKA (reference sequence). The CDR3 spells CSARRLAGNTGELFF. The CDR3 nucleotides read TGCAGTGCTAGAAGACTAGCGGGGAACACCGGGGAGCTGTTTTTT.

This clonotype was found many times. The V gene is TRBV29-1, the J gene TRBJ2-2; D remains unclear. CDR1 SQVTM and CDR2 ANQGSEA come from the germline V gene. Trimming removed 6 bases at V and 4 bases at J, with 9 bases between. The CDR3 length is 12 residues. DNA for the CDR3: TGCAGCGTGCCGTGGCCCACCGGGGAGCTGTTTTTT. It yields the protein CSVPWPTGELFF.

Ten or more counts support this clonotype. The gene calls are TRBV25-1 and TRBJ2-7; D may be TRBD1 (6 bases). This CDR3 is built from 15 residues. V lost 0 bases and J lost 1, with 10 bases in between. Germline lookup yields CDR1 MGHDK and CDR2 SYGVNS. CDR3 residues: CASSEYETGSYEQYF. CDR3 DNA sequence: TGTGCCAGCAGTGAATATGAGACAGGATCCTACGAGCAGTACTTC.

This clonotype showed up many times. The chain has TRBV29-1 and TRBJ2-4, with D unclear. The CDR3 runs 11 residues. Germline V gene sequence: CDR1 SQVTM, CDR2 ANQGSEA. Trimming stripped 5 bases from V and 12 bases from J, with 14 bases between. The CDR3, as DNA: TGCAGCGTTTCTGGGTGGGGTCGTCAGTACTTC. Its protein product is CSVSGWGRQYF.

The chain joins TRBV29-1 to TRBJ2-1; 8 bases are a match to TRBD1. CDR3 length: 13 amino acids. CDR1 and CDR2 (germline): SQVTM, ANQGSEA. V shed 6 bases and J 12 bases; nucleotides not matched to a gene: 13. The CDR3 sequence: CSVDVSGGGGQFF. The CDR3 DNA reads TGCAGCGTGGACGTCTCAGGGGGCGGCGGGCAGTTCTTC.

This clonotype has a count of ten or more. The V call is TRBV5-1, the J call TRBJ2-5; tentative D call: TRBD1 (5 bases). The CDR3 totals 14 residues. Trimming left V 2 bases short and J 3 bases short, with 11 bases between. CDR1 SGHRS and CDR2 YFSETQ come from the germline V gene. The chain's CDR3 is CASSLPRVEETQYF. DNA for the CDR3: TGCGCCAGCAGCTTACCCAGGGTCGAAGAGACCCAGTACTTC.

The table lists this clonotype with a few counts. This rearrangement joins TRBV5-1 to TRBJ2-7; maybe TRBD1 (6 bases). The germline V and J ends were trimmed by 2 bases and 3 bases, with 18 bases remaining between them. The germline CDR1 and CDR2 sequences are SGHRS and YFSETQ. The CDR3 runs 16 residues. DNA of the CDR3: TGCGCCAGCAGCTTCGACGCAAGGGGGAGCATCTACGAGCAGTACTTC. This codes for CASSFDARGSIYEQYF.

In its sample, this clonotype was seen a few times. The chain joins TRBV14 to TRBJ2-1; weak D call: TRBD2 (5 bases). Germline lookup yields CDR1 SGHDN and CDR2 FVKESK. The CDR3 is 14 residues long. Trimming stripped 4 bases from V and 8 bases from J, with 15 bases between. The CDR3 reads CASSLRLALDEQFF. Written as DNA, the CDR3 is TGTGCCAGCAGCCTAAGGCTAGCTCTCGATGAGCAGTTCTTC.

In its sample, this clonotype was seen many times. The rearrangement links TRBV29-1 to TRBJ2-3; D is perhaps TRBD2 (6 bases). Looked up from germline, CDR1 is SQVTM and CDR2 is ANQGSEA. The CDR3 is made up of 14 amino acids. Trimming took off 4 bases at V and 6 bases at J, with 17 bases between the two ends. CDR3 sequence: CSVGDSHVGDTQYF. CDR3 nucleotides: TGCAGCGTTGGGGACTCACATGTGGGGGATACGCAGTATTTT.

This clonotype was observed a few times. This chain joins TRBV6-7 and TRBJ1-5; D is unresolved. TRBV6-7 is placed among ORFs of uncertain function. There are 17 residues in the CDR3. V lost 2 bases to trimming and J lost 1 base, with 15 bases between them. CDR3 sequence (DNA): TGTGCCAGCAGTTACGGGTTCACGGGTAGGAGCAATCAGCCCCAGCATTTT. Its protein is CASSYGFTGRSNQPQHF.

This clonotype was detected many times. J is TRBJ2-7 and V is TRBV11-1; no firm D call. CDR1 is SGHAT, CDR2 FQDESV, per germline (reference sequence). V was cut by 1 base and J by 7 bases, with 11 bases left in between. This CDR3 contains 13 residues. As DNA, the CDR3 is TGTGCCAGCAGCTTAGGTACTTCTCCAGAGCAGTACTTC. It yields the protein CASSLGTSPEQYF.

This clonotype has just a few counts. The V and J genes are TRBV3-1 and TRBJ1-1; 9 bases fit TRBD1. Per germline, CDR1 LGHDT and CDR2 YNNKEL (reference sequence). This CDR3 spans 16 amino acids. The V gene end was trimmed by 5 bases and the J gene end by 6 bases; junction bases not matched to a gene: 13. The CDR3 sequence is CASSSWTGTGYPEAFF. Written as DNA, the CDR3 is TGTGCCAGCAGCTCATGGACCGGGACAGGGTATCCTGAAGCTTTCTTT.

The rearrangement joins TRBV19 to TRBJ2-6; D unclear. The V and J ends lost 5 bases and 4 bases respectively, with 6 bases between them. Germline assignment: CDR1 LNHDA and CDR2 SQIVND (reference sequence). CDR3 length: 13 residues. In DNA, the CDR3 is TGTGCCAGTAGTTTGAACGGGGCCAACGTCCTGACTTTC. As protein: CASSLNGANVLTF.

At least ten counts were recorded for this clonotype. The rearrangement uses TRBV6-1 and TRBJ1-2; the D gene is possibly TRBD1 (6 bases). Germline CDR1 is MNHNS and CDR2 is SASEGT. V dropped 6 bases and J dropped 4 bases, with 15 bases sitting between them. The CDR3 is 14 amino acids. Written as DNA, the CDR3 is TGTGCCAGCAGCCACGGGGGCCTCAGCTATGGCTACACCTTC. Protein product: CASSHGGLSYGYTF.

This clonotype was seen repeatedly, ten times or more. V usage is TRBV12-5 and J usage is TRBJ2-7, with 10 bases identical to TRBD1. J gave up 3 bases and V 5 bases, and 4 bases lay outside the gene matches. In germline, CDR1 is LGHNT, CDR2 FRNRAP. The length of the CDR3 is 14 residues. For the CDR3, the DNA is TGTGCTAGTGGTCCAAGGGACAGGGGCTACGAGCAGTACTTC. It is translated as CASGPRDRGYEQYF.

This clonotype has just a few counts. The genes are TRBV28 and TRBJ2-6; D perhaps matches TRBD1 (6 bases). CDR3 length: 15 residues. The germline gives CDR1 MDHEN, CDR2 SYDVKM. Trimming took 6 bases from V and 1 from J, leaving 10 bases between them. The CDR3 spells CASRATGSGANVLTF. CDR3 coding DNA: TGTGCCAGCAGGGCCACAGGGTCTGGGGCCAACGTCCTGACTTTC.

There are many counts of this clonotype. The rearrangement joins TRBV7-2 to TRBJ2-1, with D possibly TRBD1 on 6 matching bases. Germline V gives CDR1 SGHTA, CDR2 FQGNSA. The length of the CDR3 is 14 residues. Trimming pared 4 bases from V and 7 bases from J, leaving 14 bases between. In DNA form, the CDR3 reads TGTGCCAGCAGCTGGGGGACCACAGGGAATGAGCAGTTCTTC. Encoded protein: CASSWGTTGNEQFF.

This clonotype was seen ten or more times. The V and J genes are TRBV29-1 and TRBJ2-7; D is unresolved. With 0 bases removed from V and 2 bases from J, the gap between germline ends came to 2 bases. The germline gives CDR1 SQVTM, CDR2 ANQGSEA. The length of the CDR3 is 11 residues. The CDR3 is CSVEEAYEQYF. CDR3 bases: TGCAGCGTTGAAGAGGCCTACGAGCAGTACTTC.

There are many counts of this clonotype. This sequence joins TRBV29-1 and TRBJ2-7, with TRBD1 matching 7 bases. The CDR3 length is 13 residues. Trimming at V came to 4 bases and at J to 2 bases, leaving 5 bases not matched to a gene. Germline values: CDR1 SQVTM, CDR2 ANQGSEA. CDR3 amino acids: CSVGDDRAYEQYF. The DNA of the CDR3 is TGCAGCGTTGGGGACGACAGGGCCTACGAGCAGTACTTC.

The sample holds many counts of this clonotype. J is TRBJ2-1 and V is TRBV5-1; TRBD2 matches at 10 bases. Losses at the gene ends were 4 bases for V and 5 bases for J; bases not matched to a gene: 6. The germline V gene has CDR1 SGHRS and CDR2 YFSETQ. The CDR3 is 15 residues long. The CDR3 protein is CASSASLAGDNEQFF. The DNA for the CDR3 is TGCGCCAGCAGCGCCTCCCTAGCGGGAGACAATGAGCAGTTCTTC.

This clonotype has ten or more counts. The chain is built from TRBV14 and TRBJ1-1; D is unclear. The CDR3 length is 13 residues. CDR1 and CDR2 (germline): SGHDN, FVKESK. Trimming pared 1 base from V and 4 bases from J, leaving 7 bases between. Here the CDR3 reads CASSQVFFTEAFF. For the CDR3, the DNA is TGTGCCAGCAGCCAAGTTTTTTTCACTGAAGCTTTCTTT.

The J gene is TRBJ1-5, the V gene TRBV5-5; D is ambiguous. The CDR3 runs to 15 residues. Germline V gives CDR1 SGHKS, CDR2 YYEKEE (reference sequence). Trimming cost V 5 bases and J 0 bases, with 12 bases left between them. The CDR3, as DNA: TGTGCCAGCAGTCCAGGAGATTATAGCAATCAGCCCCAGCATTTT. Translated, it gives CASSPGDYSNQPQHF.

The rearrangement uses TRBV20-1 and TRBJ2-7; D call uncertain. V dropped 1 base and J dropped 2 bases, with 9 bases sitting between them. The length of the CDR3 is 13 residues. Germline CDR1 is DFQATT and CDR2 is SNEGSKA (reference sequence). CDR3 DNA sequence: TGCAGTGCTAGAGGACTGATACCCTACGAGCAGTACTTC. Translating gives CSARGLIPYEQYF.

This clonotype was counted a few times. The genes are TRBV2 and TRBJ2-4; 9 bases are shared with TRBD2. Germline V gives CDR1 SNHLY, CDR2 FYNNEI. The CDR3 length is 14 residues. J was trimmed by 7 bases and V by 4 bases; bases with no gene match: 5. The CDR3 DNA follows: TGTGCCAGCAGTGCGACTAGCGGAGGGAACATTCAGTACTTC. Protein product: CASSATSGGNIQYF.

The V call is TRBV2, the J call TRBJ2-1, with TRBD1 matching 9 bases. Germline V gene data show CDR1 as SNHLY and CDR2 as FYNNEI. J gave up 5 bases and V 10 bases, and 9 bases lay outside the gene matches. The CDR3 is 14 amino acids. CDR3 DNA sequence: TGTGCCACCCGCCCCGGGACAGGGAACAATGAGCAGTTCTTC. Amino acids: CATRPGTGNNEQFF.